These 27 T cell receptor beta chains share one sample of origin, sequenced in a study of cytomegalovirus exposure and HLA in healthy donors. It was with 60 Vbeta and 13 Jbeta primers that the PCR ran. Using immunoSEQ multiplex PCR, the repertoire was profiled, and TCRdb retains in-frame clones only, with some absent. The repertoire consists of some 100,000 clones, with about 68% occurring once and the leading ten covering about 14%. What was sequenced was PBMCs. These receptors were obtained from a male donor in good health and CMV-seropositive.

This clone turned up a few times. The chain is built from TRBV7-2 and TRBJ1-2; 8 positions match TRBD1. Trimming cost V 0 bases and J 8 bases; bases outside gene matches: 5. Germline CDR1 and CDR2: SGHTA and FQGNSA. The CDR3 totals 14 residues. In DNA, the CDR3 is TGTGCCAGCAGCTTAGCGGACAGGGACGAAGGCTACACCTTC. It specifies CASSLADRDEGYTF.

The genes are TRBV28 and TRBJ1-2, with TRBD1 identical over 8 bases. Germline V gene lookup returns CDR1 MDHEN and CDR2 SYDVKM. This CDR3 comprises 15 residues. Trimming removed 4 bases from V and 5 bases from J; junction bases left unmatched: 9. The CDR3 loop is CASSSLRTGRYGYTF. The DNA of the CDR3 is TGTGCCAGCAGTTCCCTCCGGACAGGGAGATATGGCTACACCTTC.

This chain uses TRBV6-1 with TRBJ1-5; D is perhaps TRBD1 (5 bases). Germline lookup yields CDR1 MNHNS and CDR2 SASEGT. The CDR3 length is 12 residues. Trimming left V 6 bases short and J 3 bases short, with 6 bases between. CDR3 in DNA: TGTGCCAGCAGGGACACCAATCAGCCCCAGCATTTT. Protein: CASRDTNQPQHF.

The CDR3 loop is CAWSGTGVEQYF. The CDR3 DNA reads as TGTGCCTGGAGTGGAACAGGGGTCGAGCAGTACTTC. The chain recombines TRBV30 with TRBJ2-7; the match to TRBD1 covers 7 bases. The CDR3 is 12 amino acids. Trimming at V came to 1 base and at J to 6 bases, leaving 3 bases not matched to a gene. CDR1 and CDR2 (germline): GTSNPN, SVGIG (reference sequence).

The gene calls are TRBV5-1 and TRBJ2-5; 7 bases line up with TRBD1. Germline V gene data show CDR1 as SGHRS and CDR2 as YFSETQ. The CDR3 sequence is 15 residues long. V lost 2 bases, J lost 1 base, and 5 bases stayed unmatched. CDR3 in amino acids: CASSFRDRVQETQYF. CDR3 nucleotides: TGCGCCAGCAGCTTCCGGGACAGAGTCCAAGAGACCCAGTACTTC.

V gene TRBV9 combines with J gene TRBJ2-1; no reliable D call. Germline CDR1 reads SGDLS; CDR2 reads YYNGEE. Trimming pared 1 base from V and 5 bases from J, leaving 7 bases between. This CDR3 contains 13 residues. The CDR3 loop is CASSVLVNNEQFF. The CDR3 nucleotides read TGTGCCAGCAGCGTACTAGTCAACAATGAGCAGTTCTTC.

The chain uses TRBV7-2 and TRBJ1-2; 7 bases align to TRBD1. J gave up 7 bases and V 1 base, and 12 bases lay outside the gene matches. The CDR3 length is 16 residues. From germline, CDR1 is SGHTA and CDR2 FQGNSA. CDR3 amino acids: CASSLDGTADGGGYTF. The CDR3 DNA sequence: TGTGCCAGCAGCTTAGACGGGACAGCTGATGGTGGTGGCTACACCTTC.

J is TRBJ1-6 and V is TRBV5-1, with D possibly matching TRBD1 (6 bases). Germline CDR1 reads SGHRS; CDR2 reads YFSETQ. V gave up 0 bases and J gave up 7 bases, with 11 bases separating them. CDR3 length: 15 amino acids. The CDR3 reads CASSLVSRGNSPLHF. CDR3 nucleotides: TGCGCCAGCAGCTTGGTTTCAAGGGGGAATTCACCCCTCCACTTT.

This chain joins TRBV19 and TRBJ1-3; D is uncertain. CDR1 is LNHDA and CDR2 is SQIVND in the germline V gene (reference sequence). The germline V and J ends were trimmed by 5 bases and 4 bases, with 12 bases remaining between them. The CDR3 spans 14 residues. The chain's CDR3 is CASSSRGLGNTIYF. The CDR3 nucleotides read TGTGCCAGTAGTTCGAGAGGGCTCGGAAACACCATATATTTT.

V gene TRBV4-2 combines with J gene TRBJ2-3; D perhaps matches TRBD1 (5 bases). V was shortened by 2 bases and J by 1 base, with 10 bases between the two germline ends. The CDR3 length is 15 residues. Germline V gives CDR1 LGHNA, CDR2 YNFKEQ. CDR3 in DNA: TGTGCCAGCAGCCAAACTGGGGCAGGCACAGATACGCAGTATTTT. Its translation: CASSQTGAGTDTQYF.

CDR3 in amino acids: CASSYPGKGAEQYF. CDR3 sequence (DNA): TGTGCCAGCAGTTACCCCGGGAAGGGTGCCGAGCAGTACTTC. V and J are TRBV6-5 and TRBJ2-7; maybe TRBD2 (5 bases). Between the trimmed V and J ends, which lost 2 bases and 6 bases, there was a span of 14 bases. Germline CDR1 reads MNHEY; CDR2 reads SVGAGI. The CDR3 has 14 amino acids.

The rearrangement joins TRBV5-1 to TRBJ2-7, with TRBD1 matching over 9 bases. This CDR3 is 15 amino acids long. In germline, CDR1 is SGHRS, CDR2 YFSETQ. J gave up 0 bases and V 4 bases, and 5 bases lay outside the gene matches. The CDR3: CASSLGQGSSYEQYF. DNA of the CDR3: TGCGCCAGCAGCCTGGGACAGGGAAGCTCCTACGAGCAGTACTTC.

The J gene is TRBJ1-2, the V gene TRBV18, with D possibly being TRBD1 (5 bases). CDR1 KGHSH and CDR2 LQKENI come from the germline V gene. V gave up 3 bases and J gave up 5 bases, with 19 bases separating them. The CDR3 loop spans 16 amino acids. The CDR3 bases are TGTGCCAGCTCACCGAATGGGGGGGAAATCGTGTATGGCTACACCTTC. This sequence encodes CASSPNGGEIVYGYTF. The variable domain in full, completed from reference TRBV18 and TRBJ1-2, reads NAGVMQNPRHLVRRRGQEARLRCSPMKGHSHVYWYRQLPEEGLKFMVYLQKENIIDESGMPKERFSAEFPKEGPSILRIQQVVRGDSAAYFCASSPNGGEIVYGYTFGSGTRLTVV.

This clone was observed a few times. This chain links TRBV7-2 with TRBJ2-3; 7 bases fit TRBD1. CDR1 is SGHTA, CDR2 FQGNSA, per germline. Trimming at V came to 2 bases and at J to 5 bases, leaving 19 bases not matched to a gene. The CDR3 spans 19 residues. The CDR3 DNA sequence: TGTGCCAGCAGCTTAAAATCGGGACAGTACCACCCGGGTCAAGATACGCAGTATTTT. Its protein product is CASSLKSGQYHPGQDTQYF.

This clone has just one count. V usage is TRBV7-2 and J usage is TRBJ2-1, with D perhaps TRBD2 (5 bases). Trimming stripped 6 bases from V and 3 bases from J, with 18 bases between. CDR3 length: 16 amino acids. CDR1 is SGHTA and CDR2 is FQGNSA in the germline V gene. The CDR3, as DNA: TGTGCCAGCAGTTCTATCGACGGACTTGTCTACAATGAGCAGTTCTTC. It yields the protein CASSSIDGLVYNEQFF.

The CDR3 DNA follows: TGTGCCAGCAGTTACTCGATGGGGGGGGAGACCCAGTACTTC. Protein: CASSYSMGGETQYF. The rearrangement uses TRBV6-6 and TRBJ2-5, with 7 bases fitting TRBD2. J lost 5 bases, V lost 0 bases, and 3 bases had no gene match. The V gene's germline CDR1 is MNHNY and CDR2 SVGAGI (reference sequence). The CDR3 consists of 14 residues.

The rearrangement links TRBV4-3 to TRBJ1-4; tentative D call: TRBD1 (5 bases). CDR1 is LGHNA, CDR2 YSLEER, per germline. The CDR3 spans 15 residues. Deletions cut 0 bases from V and 4 bases from J, with 9 bases between. The CDR3 DNA sequence: TGCGCCAGCAGCCAAGATGGGGGGTTTAATGAAAAACTGTTTTTT. Protein sequence: CASSQDGGFNEKLFF.

This CDR3 is CASSFPGQGAREQYF. For the CDR3, the DNA is TGTGCCAGCAGCTTTCCGGGACAGGGGGCAAGGGAGCAGTACTTC. V usage is TRBV5-4 and J usage is TRBJ2-7; 12 bases line up with TRBD1. CDR3 length: 15 amino acids. Per the germline V gene, CDR1 is SGHNT and CDR2 is YYREEE (reference sequence). V lost 2 bases and J lost 7; bases outside the gene matches: 7. Combining the CDR3 with reference TRBV5-4 and TRBJ2-7 gives the whole variable domain ETGVTQSPTHLIKTRGQQVTLRCSSQSGHNTVSWYQQALGQGPQFIFQYYREEENGRGNFPPRFSGLQFPNYSSELNVNALELDDSALYLCASSFPGQGAREQYFGPGTRLTVT.

The genes are TRBV5-6 and TRBJ1-2; TRBD1 aligns across 8 bases. CDR3 length: 15 amino acids. The V gene's germline CDR1 is SGHDT and CDR2 YYEEEE. V lost 3 bases and J lost 7; bases outside the gene matches: 11. CDR3 protein: CASSYGQGEYVGYTF. The DNA for the CDR3 is TGTGCCAGCAGCTATGGACAGGGTGAATATGTTGGCTACACCTTC.

The rearrangement joins TRBV6-6 to TRBJ2-7, with TRBD1 matching 7 bases. The trim removed 5 bases at V and 0 bases at J, leaving 10 bases unmatched. Looked up from germline, CDR1 is MNHNY and CDR2 is SVGAGI (reference sequence). This CDR3 region has 16 residues. The CDR3 loop reads CASSRNRGDSSYEQYF. CDR3 nucleotide sequence: TGTGCCAGCAGTCGTAACAGGGGCGACAGCTCCTACGAGCAGTACTTC.

This chain links TRBV5-8 with TRBJ2-4, with a tentative D call TRBD2 (6 bases). This CDR3 has 13 residues. Trimming removed 4 bases at V and 5 bases at J, with 10 bases between. The germline V gene encodes CDR1 SGHTS and CDR2 YDEGEE. CDR3 sequence: CASSPRGENIQYF. CDR3 coding DNA: TGTGCCAGCAGCCCCCGCGGGGAAAACATTCAGTACTTC.

The chain combines TRBV11-3 with TRBJ2-2; 8 bases are a match to TRBD1. The CDR3 length is 15 residues. V dropped 6 bases and J dropped 3; count of bases not matched to a gene: 6. Germline V gene data show CDR1 as SGHNT and CDR2 as YENEEA. CDR3 region: CASSPGGGDTGELFF. The CDR3 DNA reads TGTGCCAGCAGTCCAGGGGGCGGGGACACCGGGGAGCTGTTTTTT.

This chain links TRBV9 with TRBJ2-2, with 11 positions matching TRBD2. The CDR3 totals 17 residues. V lost 1 base and J lost 0; bases outside the gene matches: 2. CDR1 and CDR2 from the germline V gene are SGDLS and YYNGEE. The CDR3, as DNA: TGTGCCAGCAGCGTACTGACTAGCGGGGCGAACACCGGGGAGCTGTTTTTT. This encodes CASSVLTSGANTGELFF.

This rearrangement joins TRBV5-1 to TRBJ2-7; 7 bases fit TRBD2. The CDR3 sequence is 14 residues long. J lost 5 bases, V lost 4 bases, and 9 bases had no gene match. Per the germline V gene, CDR1 is SGHRS and CDR2 is YFSETQ. CDR3 protein: CASSGPSGGNEQYF. In nucleotides, the CDR3 is TGCGCCAGCAGCGGACCCTCGGGAGGCAACGAGCAGTACTTC.

The rearrangement joins TRBV28 to TRBJ2-7; 9 bases are shared with TRBD1. J was trimmed by 4 bases and V by 5 bases; bases with no gene match: 9. The germline V gene has CDR1 MDHEN and CDR2 SYDVKM. This CDR3 region has 15 residues. DNA for the CDR3: TGTGCCAGCAGTCCGCCCGGGACAGGGTGGTACGAGCAGTACTTC. Its protein product is CASSPPGTGWYEQYF.

The J gene is TRBJ2-7, the V gene TRBV4-2, with 7 bases fitting TRBD2. Germline CDR1 reads LGHNA; CDR2 reads YNFKEQ. The CDR3 totals 15 residues. The junction had 14 bases not matched to a gene; V was cut back by 5 bases and J by 7 bases. CDR3 residues: CASSEGGGVGLEQYF. The CDR3 region has the DNA TGTGCCAGCAGCGAGGGCGGGGGTGTTGGTCTTGAGCAGTACTTC.

The genes are TRBV9 and TRBJ2-3; possible D gene TRBD2, 5 bases. V lost 0 bases, J lost 1 base, and 9 bases lay in between. The CDR3 is made up of 15 amino acids. Germline CDR1 SGDLS, CDR2 YYNGEE. The CDR3: CASSVGTQGTDTQYF. CDR3 nucleotides: TGTGCCAGCAGCGTAGGGACTCAGGGCACAGATACGCAGTATTTT. Full variable domain (remainder filled in from reference TRBV9 and TRBJ2-3): DSGVTQTPKHLITATGQRVTLRCSPRSGDLSVYWYQQSLDQGLQFLIQYYNGEERAKGNILERFSAQQFPDLHSELNLSSLELGDSALYFCASSVGTQGTDTQYFGPGTRLTVL.